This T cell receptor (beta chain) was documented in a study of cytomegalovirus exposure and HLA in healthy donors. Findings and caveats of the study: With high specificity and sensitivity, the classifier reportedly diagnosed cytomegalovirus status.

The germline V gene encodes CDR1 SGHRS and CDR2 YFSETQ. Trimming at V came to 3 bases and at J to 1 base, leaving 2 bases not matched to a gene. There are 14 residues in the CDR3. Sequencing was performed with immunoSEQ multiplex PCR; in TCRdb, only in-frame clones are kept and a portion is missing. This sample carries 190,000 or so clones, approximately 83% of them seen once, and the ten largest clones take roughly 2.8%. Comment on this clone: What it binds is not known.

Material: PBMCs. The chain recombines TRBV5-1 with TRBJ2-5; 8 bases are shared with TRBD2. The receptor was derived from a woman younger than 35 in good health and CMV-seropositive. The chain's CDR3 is CASSSGTSQETQYF. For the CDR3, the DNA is TGCGCCAGCAGCTCGGGGACTAGCCAAGAGACCCAGTACTTC.